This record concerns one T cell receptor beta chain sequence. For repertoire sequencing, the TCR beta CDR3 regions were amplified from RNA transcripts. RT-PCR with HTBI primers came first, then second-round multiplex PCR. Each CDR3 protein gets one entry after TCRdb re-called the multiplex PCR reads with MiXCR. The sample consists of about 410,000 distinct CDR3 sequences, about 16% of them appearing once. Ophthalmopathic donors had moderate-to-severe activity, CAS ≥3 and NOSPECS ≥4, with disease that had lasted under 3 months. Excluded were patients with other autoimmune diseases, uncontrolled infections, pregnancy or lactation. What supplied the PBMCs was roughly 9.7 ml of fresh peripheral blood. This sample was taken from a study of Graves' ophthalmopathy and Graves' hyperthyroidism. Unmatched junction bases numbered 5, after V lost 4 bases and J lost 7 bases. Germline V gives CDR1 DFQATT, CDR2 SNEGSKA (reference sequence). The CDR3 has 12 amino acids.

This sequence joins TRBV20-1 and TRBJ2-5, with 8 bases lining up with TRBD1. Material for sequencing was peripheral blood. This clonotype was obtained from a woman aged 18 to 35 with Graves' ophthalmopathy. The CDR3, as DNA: TGCAGTGCTAATCCCGGGACAGGGACCCAGTACTTC. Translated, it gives CSANPGTGTQYF.